The table lists the clone carrying this T cell receptor (beta chain) with a few counts. This specimen belongs to a study of response to subunit inactivated influenza vaccine. TCRdb re-derived calls from the RT-PCR reads in MiXCR, one entry per CDR3 protein. The sample holds about 540,000 distinct CDR3 sequences, 14% seen once. Trimming took 1 base from V and 5 from J; bases not matched to a gene: 5. The CDR3 spans 15 residues. This material consisted of PBMCs from blood, taken about 11 days after vaccination. This clonotype was sampled from a man in his forties or fifties who received an inactivated influenza vaccine. The V call is TRBV12-3 or TRBV12-4, the J call TRBJ2-1; 7 bases line up with TRBD2. CDR3 in amino acids: CASSLGGGGNNEQFF. CDR3 nucleotide sequence: TGTGCCAGCAGTTTAGGTGGGGGGGGTAACAATGAGCAGTTCTTC.